Sequencing of this TCR beta chain was carried out in a study of T cells after posttransplantation cyclophosphamide. Study conclusions and caveats: TRB clonality was highly associated with recipient CMV seropositivity and reactivation. Donor-recipient repertoire similarity was low at 1-2 months, rising over year one. TRB overlap between skin or GI tissue T cells and blood was limited.

TCRdb's table, derived via immunoSEQ multiplex PCR, lists solely in-frame clones and lacks some. Recorded here are under 45,000 clones, none singletons. The length of the CDR3 is 18 residues. Germline CDR1 ENHRY, CDR2 SYGVKD. J gave up 0 bases and V 6 bases, and 11 bases lay outside the gene matches. The related graft donor's blood sample was taken on the day of bone marrow donation. This clone was recorded at least ten times. As yet, its antigen is unknown. This TCR was recovered from a woman in her forties or fifties in good health and a related stem cell transplant donor. The sequencing sample was made of PBMCs. The chain combines TRBV10-3 with TRBJ2-3; 11 nucleotides agree with TRBD2. The CDR3 sequence is CAIRPAVAGGQSTDTQYF. CDR3 coding DNA: TGTGCCATCAGGCCCGCGGTAGCGGGGGGGCAGAGCACAGATACGCAGTATTTT.